The present T cell receptor beta chain was sequenced within a study of control samples from healthy donors and cancer patients. The V and J ends lost 1 base and 1 base respectively, with 4 bases between them. This CDR3 spans 13 amino acids. The germline gives CDR1 KGHSY, CDR2 FQNENV. The repertoire was sequenced with immunoSEQ multiplex PCR; TCRdb's copy has only in-frame clones and lacks some. The sample lists 100,000 to 150,000 clones; about 90% were seen once. V gene TRBV16 combines with J gene TRBJ2-5; D is undetermined. Specimen: blood. This clonotype originated in a man in his fifties or sixties in good health. For the CDR3, the DNA is TGTGCCAGCAGCCAATTACCCCAAGAGACCCAGTACTTC. The encoded protein is CASSQLPQETQYF.